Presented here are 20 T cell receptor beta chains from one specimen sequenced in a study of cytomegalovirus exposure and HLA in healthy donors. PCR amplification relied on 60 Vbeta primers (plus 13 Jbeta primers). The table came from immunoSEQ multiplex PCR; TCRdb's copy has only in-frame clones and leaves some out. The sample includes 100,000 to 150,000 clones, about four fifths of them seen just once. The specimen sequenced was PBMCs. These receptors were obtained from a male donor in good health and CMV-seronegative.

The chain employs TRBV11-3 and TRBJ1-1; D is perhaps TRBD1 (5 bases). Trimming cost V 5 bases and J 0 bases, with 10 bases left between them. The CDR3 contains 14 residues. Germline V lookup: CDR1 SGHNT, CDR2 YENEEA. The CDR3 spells CASSVGHLNTEAFF. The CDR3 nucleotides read TGTGCCAGCAGCGTCGGACATCTGAACACTGAAGCTTTCTTT.

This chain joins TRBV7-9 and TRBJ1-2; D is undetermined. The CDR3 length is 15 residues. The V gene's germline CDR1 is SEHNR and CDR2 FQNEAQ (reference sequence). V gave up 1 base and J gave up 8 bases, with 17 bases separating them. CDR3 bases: TGTGCCAGCAGCTTAGTCGGGCCGACTACACGGGGCTACACCTTC. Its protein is CASSLVGPTTRGYTF.

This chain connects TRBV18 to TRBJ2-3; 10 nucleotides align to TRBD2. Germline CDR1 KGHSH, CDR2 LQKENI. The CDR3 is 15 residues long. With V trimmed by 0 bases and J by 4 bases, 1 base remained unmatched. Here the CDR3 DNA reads TGTGCCAGCTCACCACCGCTAGCGGGGGCAGATACGCAGTATTTT. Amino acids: CASSPPLAGADTQYF.

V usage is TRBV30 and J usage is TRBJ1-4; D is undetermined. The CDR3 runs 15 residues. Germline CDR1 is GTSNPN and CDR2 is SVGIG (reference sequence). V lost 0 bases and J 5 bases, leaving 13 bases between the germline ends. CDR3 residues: CAWSVLGRRNEKLFF. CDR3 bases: TGTGCCTGGAGTGTCCTGGGCCGAAGGAATGAAAAACTGTTTTTT.

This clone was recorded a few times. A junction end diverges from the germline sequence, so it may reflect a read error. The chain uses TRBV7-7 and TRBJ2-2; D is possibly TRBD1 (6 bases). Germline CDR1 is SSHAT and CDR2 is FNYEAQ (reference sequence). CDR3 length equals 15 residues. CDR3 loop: CASSLRTAGTGELFF. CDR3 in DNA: TGTGCTAGCAGCTTAAGGACAGCAGGCACCGGGGAGCTGTTTTTT.

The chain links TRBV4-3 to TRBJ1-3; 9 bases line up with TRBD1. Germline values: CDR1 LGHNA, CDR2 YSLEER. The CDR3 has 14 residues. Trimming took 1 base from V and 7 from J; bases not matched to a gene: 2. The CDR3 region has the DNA TGCGCCAGCAGCCAAGTCGGACAGGGGAACACCATATATTTT. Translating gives CASSQVGQGNTIYF.

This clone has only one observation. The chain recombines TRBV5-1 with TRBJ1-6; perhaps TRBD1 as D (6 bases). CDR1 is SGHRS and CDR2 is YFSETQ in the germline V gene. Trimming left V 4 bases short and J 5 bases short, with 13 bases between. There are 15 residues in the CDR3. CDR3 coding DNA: TGCGCCAGCAGCGTGGGGGGGCTGCATAATTCACCCCTCCACTTT. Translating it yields CASSVGGLHNSPLHF.

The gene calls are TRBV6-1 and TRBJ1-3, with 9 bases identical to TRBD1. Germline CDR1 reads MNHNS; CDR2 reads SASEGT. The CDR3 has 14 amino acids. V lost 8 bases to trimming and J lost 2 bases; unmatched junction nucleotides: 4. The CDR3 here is CASGTGSPGNTIYF. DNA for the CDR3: TGTGCCAGCGGGACAGGGAGTCCTGGAAACACCATATATTTT.

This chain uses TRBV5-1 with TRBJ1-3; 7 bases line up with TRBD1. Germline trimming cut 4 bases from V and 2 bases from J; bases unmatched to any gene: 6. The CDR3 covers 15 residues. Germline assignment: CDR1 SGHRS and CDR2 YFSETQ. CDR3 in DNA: TGCGCCAGCAGCCCCCCGGACAGGACTGGAAACACCATATATTTT. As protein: CASSPPDRTGNTIYF.

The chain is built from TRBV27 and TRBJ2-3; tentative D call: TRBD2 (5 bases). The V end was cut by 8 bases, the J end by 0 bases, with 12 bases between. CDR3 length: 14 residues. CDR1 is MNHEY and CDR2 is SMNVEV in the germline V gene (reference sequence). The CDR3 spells CASSRDPSTDTQYF. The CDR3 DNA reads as TGTGCCAGCTCCCGGGATCCTAGCACAGATACGCAGTATTTT.

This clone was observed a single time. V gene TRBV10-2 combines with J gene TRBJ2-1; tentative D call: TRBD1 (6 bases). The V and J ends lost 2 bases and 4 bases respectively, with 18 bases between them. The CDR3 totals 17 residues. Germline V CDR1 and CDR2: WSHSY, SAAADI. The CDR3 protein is CASSEMGTGLPYNEQFF. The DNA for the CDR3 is TGCGCCAGCAGTGAGATGGGCACAGGGCTCCCGTACAATGAGCAGTTCTTC.

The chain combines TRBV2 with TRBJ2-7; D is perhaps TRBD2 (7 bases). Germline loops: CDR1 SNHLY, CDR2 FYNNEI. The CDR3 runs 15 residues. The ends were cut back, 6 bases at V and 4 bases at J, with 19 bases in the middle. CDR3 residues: CASRKGGGLWYEQYF. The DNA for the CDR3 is TGTGCCAGCAGAAAGGGGGGGGGCCTATGGTACGAGCAGTACTTC.

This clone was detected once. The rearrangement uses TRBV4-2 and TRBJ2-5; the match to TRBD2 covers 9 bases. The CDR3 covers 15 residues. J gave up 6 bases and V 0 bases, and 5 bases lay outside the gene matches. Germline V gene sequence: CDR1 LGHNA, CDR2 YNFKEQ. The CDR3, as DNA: TGTGCCAGCAGCCAAGATGGGACTAGCCGGAAGACCCAGTACTTC. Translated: CASSQDGTSRKTQYF.

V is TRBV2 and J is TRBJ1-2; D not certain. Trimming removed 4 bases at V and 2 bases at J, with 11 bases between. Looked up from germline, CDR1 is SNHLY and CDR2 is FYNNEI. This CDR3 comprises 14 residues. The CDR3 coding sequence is TGTGCCAGCAGTGGTTGGCAGGCGAACTATGGCTACACCTTC. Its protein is CASSGWQANYGYTF.

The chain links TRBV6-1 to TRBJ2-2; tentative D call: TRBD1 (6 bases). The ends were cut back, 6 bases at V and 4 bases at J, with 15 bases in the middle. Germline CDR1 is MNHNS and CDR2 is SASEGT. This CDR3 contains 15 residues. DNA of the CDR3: TGTGCCAGCAGGGGTTGGGGGCGCCTCACCGGGGAGCTGTTTTTT. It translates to CASRGWGRLTGELFF.

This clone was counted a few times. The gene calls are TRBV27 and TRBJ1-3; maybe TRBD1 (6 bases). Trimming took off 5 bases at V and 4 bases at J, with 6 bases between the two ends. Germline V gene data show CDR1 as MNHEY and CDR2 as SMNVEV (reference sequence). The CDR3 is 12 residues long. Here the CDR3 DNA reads TGTGCCAGCAGTGACAGGGGAAACACCATATATTTT. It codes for CASSDRGNTIYF.

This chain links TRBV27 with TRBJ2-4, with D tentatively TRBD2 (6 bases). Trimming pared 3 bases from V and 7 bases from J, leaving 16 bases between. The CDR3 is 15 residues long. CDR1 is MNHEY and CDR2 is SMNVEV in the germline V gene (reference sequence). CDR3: CASSFLREESNIQYF. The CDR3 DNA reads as TGTGCCAGCAGTTTTCTCAGGGAGGAGAGCAACATTCAGTACTTC.

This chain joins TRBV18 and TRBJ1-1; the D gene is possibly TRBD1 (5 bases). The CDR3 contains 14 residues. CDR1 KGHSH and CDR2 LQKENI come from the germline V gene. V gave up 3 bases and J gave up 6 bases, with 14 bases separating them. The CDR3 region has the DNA TGTGCCAGCTCACCTGCAGGGATGTTCGCTGAAGCTTTCTTT. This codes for CASSPAGMFAEAFF.

The DNA for the CDR3 is TGTGCCAGCAGACCCAACCAAGGAGGCACTGAAGCTTTCTTT. It is translated as CASRPNQGGTEAFF. V is TRBV27 and J is TRBJ1-1; the D is unclear. Germline V lookup: CDR1 MNHEY, CDR2 SMNVEV (reference sequence). The CDR3 is made up of 14 amino acids. Trimming left V 6 bases short and J 4 bases short, with 15 bases between.

CDR3 in amino acids: CASSPDRVDGPQHF. In DNA form, the CDR3 reads TGTGCCAGCAGTCCGGACAGGGTCGATGGGCCCCAGCATTTT. The chain employs TRBV6-1 and TRBJ1-5, with 8 bases aligning to TRBD1. The CDR3 contains 14 residues. The ends lost 5 bases at V and 9 bases at J; junction bases unmatched: 9. In germline, CDR1 is MNHNS, CDR2 SASEGT.